This T cell receptor (beta chain) was sequenced in a study of CD8 T cells in Susac syndrome. RNA amounts of 0.5 to 1 ug underwent reverse transcription with random hexamers. TCRdb reprocessed the immunoSEQ multiplex PCR reads with MiXCR, giving one entry per CDR3 protein. The data hold about 300,000 distinct CDR3 sequences, with 65% to 90% observed a single time. TEMRA cells were enriched by FACS, and CD4+ and CD8+ T cells were negatively isolated. This TCR was sampled from a human donor with multiple sclerosis. The specimen sequenced was CD8+ T cells from PBMCs.

The CDR3 spells CSARPSGRSSYEQYF. Written as DNA, the CDR3 is TGCAGTGCTAGACCTAGCGGGAGGAGCTCCTACGAGCAGTACTTC. The chain carries TRBV20-1 and TRBJ2-7; 11 nucleotides agree with TRBD2. The CDR3 consists of 15 residues. Per germline, CDR1 DFQATT and CDR2 SNEGSKA (reference sequence). Germline trimming cut 2 bases from V and 0 bases from J; bases unmatched to any gene: 3.